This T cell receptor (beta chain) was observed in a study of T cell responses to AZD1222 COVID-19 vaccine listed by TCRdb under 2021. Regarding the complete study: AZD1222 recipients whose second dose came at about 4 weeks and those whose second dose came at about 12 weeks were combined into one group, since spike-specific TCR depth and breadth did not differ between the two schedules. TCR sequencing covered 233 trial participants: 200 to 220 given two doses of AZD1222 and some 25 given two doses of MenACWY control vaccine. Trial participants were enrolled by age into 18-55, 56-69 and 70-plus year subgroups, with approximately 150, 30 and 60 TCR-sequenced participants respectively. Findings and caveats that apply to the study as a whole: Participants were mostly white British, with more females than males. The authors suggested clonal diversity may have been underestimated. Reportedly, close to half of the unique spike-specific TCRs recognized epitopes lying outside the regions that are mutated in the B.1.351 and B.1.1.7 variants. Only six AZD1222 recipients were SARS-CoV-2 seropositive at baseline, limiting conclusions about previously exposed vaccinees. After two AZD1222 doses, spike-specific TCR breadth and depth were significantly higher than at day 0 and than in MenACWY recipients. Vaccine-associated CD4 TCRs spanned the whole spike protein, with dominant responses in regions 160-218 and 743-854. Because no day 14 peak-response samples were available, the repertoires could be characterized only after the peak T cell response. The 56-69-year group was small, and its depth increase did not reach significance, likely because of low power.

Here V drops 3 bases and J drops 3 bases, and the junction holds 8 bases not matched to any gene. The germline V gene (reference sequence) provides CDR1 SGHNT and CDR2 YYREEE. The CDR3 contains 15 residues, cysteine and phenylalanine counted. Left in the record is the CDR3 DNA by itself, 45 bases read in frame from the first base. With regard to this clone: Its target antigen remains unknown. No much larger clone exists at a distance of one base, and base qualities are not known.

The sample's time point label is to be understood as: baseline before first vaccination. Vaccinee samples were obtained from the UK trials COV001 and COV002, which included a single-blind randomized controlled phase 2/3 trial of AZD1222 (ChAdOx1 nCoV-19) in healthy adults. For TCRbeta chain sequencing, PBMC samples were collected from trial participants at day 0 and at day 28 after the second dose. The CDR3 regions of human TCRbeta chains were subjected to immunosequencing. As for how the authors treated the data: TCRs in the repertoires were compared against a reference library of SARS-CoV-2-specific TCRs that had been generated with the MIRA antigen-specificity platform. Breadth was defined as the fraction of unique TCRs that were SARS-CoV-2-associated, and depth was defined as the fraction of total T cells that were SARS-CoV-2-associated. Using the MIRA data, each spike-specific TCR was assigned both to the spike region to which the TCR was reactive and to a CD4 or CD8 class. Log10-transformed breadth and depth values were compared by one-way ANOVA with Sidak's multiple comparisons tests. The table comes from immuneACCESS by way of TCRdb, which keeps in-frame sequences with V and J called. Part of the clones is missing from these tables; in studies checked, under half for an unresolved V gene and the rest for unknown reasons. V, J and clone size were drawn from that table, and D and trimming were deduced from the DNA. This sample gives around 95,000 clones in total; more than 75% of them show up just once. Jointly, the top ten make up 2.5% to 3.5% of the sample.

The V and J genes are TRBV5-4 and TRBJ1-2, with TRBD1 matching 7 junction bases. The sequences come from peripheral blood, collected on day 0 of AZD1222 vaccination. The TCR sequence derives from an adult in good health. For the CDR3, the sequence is CASSSQGVGYYGYTF. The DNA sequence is TGTGCCAGCAGCTCTCAGGGGGTGGGGTACTATGGCTACACCTTC.